This T cell receptor (beta chain) came from a study of T cell responses to AZD1222 COVID-19 vaccine. Turning to the study itself: The study pooled second doses at about 4 or about 12 weeks. General study results and limits: Increases in Spike-specific TCR breadth and depth were seen after two AZD1222 doses. The donor group comprised mostly white British people and more females; the analysis possibly underestimated clonal diversity. Of spike-specific TCRs, nearly half reportedly target regions left unmutated in variants.

As concerns this clone: What it binds is not known.

Produced via immunoSEQ multiplex PCR; TCRdb's table is partial and in-frame only. The data contain about 150,000 clones, about 92% of them singletons. Germline V gene sequence: CDR1 LNHDA, CDR2 SQIVND (reference sequence). Trimming at V came to 5 bases and at J to 7 bases, leaving 8 bases not matched to a gene. The CDR3 runs to 14 residues. This receptor was identified in an adult in good health. V usage is TRBV19 and J usage is TRBJ1-2; 9 positions agree with TRBD1. The sequences come from peripheral blood, collected on day 0 of AZD1222 vaccination. CDR3 DNA sequence: TGTGCCAGTAGTCCGGGACAGGGAGGGCCTGGCTACACCTTC. It codes for CASSPGQGGPGYTF.